These 10 T cell receptor beta chains share one sample of origin, sequenced in a study of vaccination and CD4 T cells after COVID-19. As to treatment: roughly 11-day PBMC culture with coronavirus spike peptide pools or control peptides (ViraFEST assay). Researchers used the Oncomine TCR Beta short-read assay to sequence DNA from cultured CD4+ T cells. TCRdb redid the calling of the PCR reads with MiXCR, one entry per CDR3 protein. The sample carries about 23,000 distinct CDR3 sequences, around two thirds recorded once. Their antigens are not known. Specimen: CD4+ T cells from blood, cultured in vitro, collected after SARS-CoV-2 vaccination. These receptor sequences come from a human donor who received a COVID-19 vaccine.

The sample holds one count of this clonotype. The chain has TRBV20-1 and TRBJ2-3; tentatively, D is TRBD2 (5 bases). The CDR3 covers 15 residues. The V gene lost 1 base and the J gene lost 2 bases, with 13 bases spanning the gap. Germline-derived CDR1 and CDR2 are DFQATT and SNEGSKA (reference sequence). As DNA, the CDR3 is TGCAGTGCTAGAGGTGCTAGCTGGTACACAGATACGCAGTATTTT. Protein: CSARGASWYTDTQYF.

The chain joins TRBV6-1 to TRBJ1-5; D remains ambiguous. The V and J ends lost 4 bases and 4 bases respectively, with 8 bases between them. There are 13 residues in the CDR3. Germline V CDR1 and CDR2: MNHNS, SASEGT. The CDR3 bases are TGTGCCAGCAGTGCTTTGGGGAATCAGCCCCAGCATTTT. This translates into CASSALGNQPQHF.

The rearrangement joins TRBV6-1 to TRBJ1-3; D may be TRBD1 (5 bases). Germline-derived CDR1 and CDR2 are MNHNS and SASEGT. CDR3 size: 14 residues. V was clipped by 4 bases and J by 4 bases, with 11 bases between them. This CDR3 reads CASSGGANGNTIYF. CDR3 DNA sequence: TGTGCCAGCAGTGGAGGGGCTAACGGAAACACCATATATTTT.

The chain couples TRBV20-1 to TRBJ2-3; 14 nucleotides match TRBD2. V dropped 3 bases and J dropped 7; count of bases not matched to a gene: 9. The CDR3 has 16 residues. The V gene's germline CDR1 is DFQATT and CDR2 SNEGSKA (reference sequence). The CDR3 reads CSASQTSGGVSNTQYF. For the CDR3, the DNA is TGCAGTGCTAGTCAGACTAGCGGGGGGGTTTCAAATACGCAGTATTTT.

The V and J genes are TRBV6-1 and TRBJ1-1; possibly TRBD1 for D (6 bases). The CDR3 is 12 amino acids. Trimming pared 6 bases from V and 3 bases from J, leaving 8 bases between. Germline values: CDR1 MNHNS, CDR2 SASEGT. CDR3 in amino acids: CASSSGDTEAFF. DNA for the CDR3: TGTGCCAGCAGCTCAGGGGACACTGAAGCTTTCTTT.

The table lists this clonotype with a few counts. The chain has TRBV20-1 and TRBJ2-5; 9 bases agree with TRBD2. V gave up 6 bases and J gave up 2 bases; unmatched junction bases: 10. This CDR3 contains 15 residues. CDR1 DFQATT and CDR2 SNEGSKA come from the germline V gene (reference sequence). The DNA of the CDR3 is TGCAGTGCCACACCGGGACTAGCACAGCAAGAGACCCAGTACTTC. Translation: CSATPGLAQQETQYF.

CDR3 amino acids: CAWKTGAGQPQHF. DNA for the CDR3: TGTGCCTGGAAAACAGGGGCTGGTCAGCCCCAGCATTTT. V gene TRBV30 combines with J gene TRBJ1-5; 7 nucleotides line up with TRBD1. Unmatched junction bases numbered 6, after V lost 4 bases and J lost 6 bases. CDR3 size: 13 residues. The germline CDR1 and CDR2 sequences are GTSNPN and SVGIG (reference sequence).

This sequence joins TRBV2 and TRBJ1-6; 7 nucleotides align to TRBD1. The ends lost 4 bases at V and 8 bases at J; junction bases unmatched: 2. Germline V lookup: CDR1 SNHLY, CDR2 FYNNEI. This CDR3 contains 13 residues. Here the CDR3 reads CASSGTGHSPLHF. The CDR3 DNA reads as TGTGCCAGCAGTGGGACAGGTCATTCACCCCTCCACTTT.

Sample share makes this clonotype large. The V gene is TRBV5-1, the J gene TRBJ1-2; no definite D call. This CDR3 contains 15 residues. Germline V gives CDR1 SGHRS, CDR2 YFSETQ. Trimming shortened V by 2 bases and J by 4 bases, and 15 bases separated the two germline ends. CDR3 sequence reads: CASSLDTPLVYGYTF. The CDR3 nucleotides are TGCGCCAGCAGCTTAGACACGCCGCTAGTCTATGGCTACACCTTC.

This chain links TRBV20-1 with TRBJ2-7, with D possibly called TRBD1 or TRBD2 (6 bases each). V was trimmed by 3 bases and J by 2 bases, leaving 17 bases between them. The CDR3 loop spans 15 amino acids. Germline-derived CDR1 and CDR2 are DFQATT and SNEGSKA (reference sequence). CDR3 in DNA: TGCAGTGCTAGTGGTCCGGGGGCCCATACCTACGAGCAGTACTTC. This translates into CSASGPGAHTYEQYF.